This T cell receptor (beta chain) stems from a study of CD8+CD57+ T cells in acquired aplastic anemia. Study-level information: DNA from sorted CD4+ and CD8+ cells averaged roughly 3.4 ug.

By flow cytometry, patients selected for sequencing had shown an expansion of CD8+CD57+ cells. TCR beta VDJ and CDR3 profiling used genomic DNA as template. TCRdb reprocessed the reads via MiXCR and lists one record per CDR3 protein. The sample yields approximately 180,000 distinct CDR3 sequences, about three fifths seen once. For this clonotype: Its matching antigen is unknown.

Study-wide results and limits: Patients had about 31 CD8+ CDR3 sequences in common with controls (the shared set).

CDR1 and CDR2 (germline): SGHTA, FQGNSA. V dropped 6 bases and J dropped 4 bases, with 12 bases sitting between them. This CDR3 spans 13 amino acids. V and J are TRBV7-2 and TRBJ2-5; no clear D gene. Sequencing input: sorted CD4+, CD8+, or CD8+CD57+ T cells (not recorded which) from PBMCs. The source is a human donor with aplastic anemia. The CDR3 DNA is TGTGCCAGCAGGGTGGGGTTCCCAGAGACCCAGTACTTC. It yields the protein CASRVGFPETQYF.